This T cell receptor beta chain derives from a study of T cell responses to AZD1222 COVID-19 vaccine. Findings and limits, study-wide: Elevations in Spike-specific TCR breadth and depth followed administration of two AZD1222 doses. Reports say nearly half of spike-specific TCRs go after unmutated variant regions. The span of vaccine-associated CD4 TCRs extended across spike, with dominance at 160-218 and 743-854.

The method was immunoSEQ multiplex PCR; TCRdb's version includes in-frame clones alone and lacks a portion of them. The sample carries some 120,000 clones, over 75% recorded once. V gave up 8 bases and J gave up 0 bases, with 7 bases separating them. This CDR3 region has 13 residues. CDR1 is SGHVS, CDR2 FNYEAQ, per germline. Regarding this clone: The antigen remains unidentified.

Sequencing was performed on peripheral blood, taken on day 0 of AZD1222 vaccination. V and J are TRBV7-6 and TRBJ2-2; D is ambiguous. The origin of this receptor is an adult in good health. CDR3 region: CASAGANTGELFF. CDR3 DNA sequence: TGTGCCAGCGCAGGAGCGAACACCGGGGAGCTGTTTTTT.